The 27 T cell receptor beta chains given below trace back to one sample, sequenced in a study of human T cells and chemical hapten exposure. TCRdb used MiXCR to reprocess the RACE reads, holding one entry per CDR3 protein. The table has 80,000 or so distinct CDR3 sequences, roughly 10% seen once. Time point indicated: patch test 1, 2 weeks after DPC sensitization. Treatment in this sample: therapeutic diphenylcyclopropenone sensitization with weekly scalp DPC. The input for sequencing was whole blood, taken in connection with sensitization to the hapten diphenylcyclopropenone (DPC). These receptors originate from a woman between 50 and 59 years old with alopecia areata. Some clones in this sample may be carry-over from other donors' samples.

This clonotype was picked up a small number of times. V and J are TRBV5-1 and TRBJ1-6; D not certain. Trimming left V 0 bases short and J 7 bases short, with 8 bases between. CDR3 length: 14 residues. Per the germline V gene, CDR1 is SGHRS and CDR2 is YFSETQ. For the CDR3, the DNA is TGCGCCAGCAGCTTGGCCGTGGGAAATTCACCCCTCCACTTT. Protein: CASSLAVGNSPLHF.

The chain carries TRBV7-6 and TRBJ2-7, with D perhaps TRBD2 (5 bases). Trimming took 3 bases from V and 4 from J, leaving 10 bases between them. The CDR3 extends over 13 amino acids. CDR1 SGHVS and CDR2 FNYEAQ come from the germline V gene. Written as DNA, the CDR3 is TGTGCCAGCAGCTTGCCCGCGGGTTACGAGCAGTACTTC. This sequence encodes CASSLPAGYEQYF.

In this sample, this clonotype turned up a few times. The J gene is TRBJ1-6, the V gene TRBV29-1; a weak D match, TRBD1 (5 bases). Germline V gene data show CDR1 as SQVTM and CDR2 as ANQGSEA. V dropped 6 bases and J dropped 9 bases, with 15 bases sitting between them. There are 13 residues in the CDR3. CDR3 sequence (DNA): TGCAGCGTCCGCCGGGTTGGGGGTTCACCCCTCCACTTT. It codes for CSVRRVGGSPLHF. The full variable domain, completed using reference TRBV29-1 and TRBJ1-6, is SAVISQKPSRDICQRGTSLTIQCQVDSQVTMMFWYRQQPGQSLTLIATANQGSEATYESGFVIDKFPISRPNLTFSTLTVSNMSPEDSSIYLCSVRRVGGSPLHFGNGTRLTVT.

In its sample, this clonotype was seen many times. The junction and the germline gene differ at one end; a read error may be behind it. The V call is TRBV7-9, the J call TRBJ2-7, with D possibly matching TRBD2 (5 bases). CDR3 length: 13 residues. The germline CDR1 and CDR2 sequences are SEHNR and FQNEAQ (reference sequence). As DNA, the CDR3 is TGTGCCAGCAGCCTAGCATCAGACTACGAGCAGTACTTC. Encoded protein: CASSLASDYEQYF.

This clonotype has a handful of counts. CDR3 nucleotides: TGTGCCAGCAGTGAACGAAGCTTAAGGAACACTGAAGCTTTCTTT. Protein product: CASSERSLRNTEAFF. The chain employs TRBV25-1 and TRBJ1-1; D is ambiguous. Germline loops: CDR1 MGHDK, CDR2 SYGVNS. The CDR3 covers 15 residues. V lost 2 bases and J lost 1, with 11 bases in between. The full variable domain, completed using reference TRBV25-1 and TRBJ1-1, is EADIYQTPRYLVIGTGKKITLECSQTMGHDKMYWYQQDPGMELHLIHYSYGVNSTEKGDLSSESTVSRIRTEHFPLTLESARPSHTSQYLCASSERSLRNTEAFFGQGTRLTVV.

This clonotype was recorded at least ten times. The chain recombines TRBV27 with TRBJ1-1, with D maybe TRBD1 (5 bases). The CDR3 extends over 13 amino acids. Trimming stripped 8 bases from V and 4 bases from J, with 14 bases between. The germline V gene encodes CDR1 MNHEY and CDR2 SMNVEV (reference sequence). The DNA of the CDR3 is TGTGCCAGCTGCTTAGGTGGGGGCACTGAAGCTTTCTTT. This translates into CASCLGGGTEAFF.

This chain links TRBV7-3 with TRBJ2-7; TRBD1 matches 7 bases. There are 15 residues in the CDR3. J was trimmed by 4 bases and V by 6 bases; bases with no gene match: 12. Germline V CDR1 and CDR2: SGHTA, FQGTGA. This CDR3 is CASSQNTGEGYEQYF. CDR3 coding DNA: TGTGCCAGCAGTCAAAACACAGGGGAAGGGTACGAGCAGTACTTC.

This clonotype was seen a handful of times. The chain couples TRBV28 to TRBJ1-2; possible D gene TRBD1, 6 bases. Trimming pared 2 bases from V and 7 bases from J, leaving 11 bases between. CDR1 and CDR2 (germline): MDHEN, SYDVKM. CDR3 length: 13 amino acids. The CDR3 DNA reads as TGTGCCAGCAGTTTAAGGACAGCAGTTGGCTACACCTTC. It translates to CASSLRTAVGYTF.

V gene TRBV20-1 combines with J gene TRBJ1-5, with D tentatively TRBD1 (6 bases). The CDR3 has 15 residues. Per germline, CDR1 DFQATT and CDR2 SNEGSKA (reference sequence). V lost 3 bases, J lost 6 bases, and 18 bases lay in between. For the CDR3, the DNA is TGCAGTGCTAGTGCCCCCGGGACAATGGGTCAGCCCCAGCATTTT. It encodes CSASAPGTMGQPQHF.

CDR3 sequence reads: CASSLTFNQPQHF. The CDR3, as DNA: TGTGCCAGCAGCCTCACGTTTAATCAGCCCCAGCATTTT. The chain has TRBV6-2 or TRBV6-3 and TRBJ1-5; no definite D call. The CDR3 length is 13 residues. Germline lookup yields CDR1 MNHEY and CDR2 SVGEGT. V was cut by 6 bases and J by 4 bases, with 10 bases left in between.

The chain links TRBV27 to TRBJ2-7, with 7 bases identical to TRBD1. The CDR3 covers 15 residues. J gave up 3 bases and V 6 bases, and 11 bases lay outside the gene matches. Germline CDR1 is MNHEY and CDR2 is SMNVEV (reference sequence). The CDR3 reads CASRLPGQKNYEQYF. The DNA of the CDR3 is TGTGCCAGCAGACTACCGGGACAGAAAAACTACGAGCAGTACTTC.

This clonotype was detected ten times or more. The chain uses TRBV9 and TRBJ2-1; TRBD2 agrees at 14 bases. The CDR3 length is 17 residues. From germline, CDR1 is SGDLS and CDR2 YYNGEE. V dropped 3 bases and J dropped 9; count of bases not matched to a gene: 11. The DNA for the CDR3 is TGTGCCAGCAGCGATAGAGGGACTAGCGGGAGATACGGTGAGCAGTTCTTC. This codes for CASSDRGTSGRYGEQFF.

This clonotype occurred many times. This chain connects TRBV2 to TRBJ1-1; TRBD1 aligns across 8 bases. The trim removed 5 bases at V and 5 bases at J, leaving 4 bases unmatched. Germline lookup yields CDR1 SNHLY and CDR2 FYNNEI. The CDR3 extends over 13 amino acids. CDR3 DNA sequence: TGTGCCAGCAGTCTGGACAGGGTGACTGAAGCTTTCTTT. Its translation is CASSLDRVTEAFF.

The rearrangement joins TRBV5-1 to TRBJ2-3; the match to TRBD2 covers 15 bases. The CDR3 contains 17 residues. The V gene end was trimmed by 4 bases and the J gene end by 6 bases; junction bases not matched to a gene: 9. Per the germline V gene, CDR1 is SGHRS and CDR2 is YFSETQ. The CDR3 DNA reads as TGCGCCAGCAGCCCCCCGGCCGGGACTAGCGGGGGGGATACGCAGTATTTT. Encoded protein: CASSPPAGTSGGDTQYF.

In this sample, this clonotype turned up many times. The gene calls are TRBV29-1 and TRBJ2-2; tentatively, D is TRBD1 (6 bases). The CDR3 loop spans 15 amino acids. Trimming shortened V by 7 bases and J by 0 bases, and 15 bases separated the two germline ends. The germline gives CDR1 SQVTM, CDR2 ANQGSEA. The CDR3 sequence: CSGTTGPTNTGELFF. Here the CDR3 DNA reads TGCAGCGGCACCACAGGGCCGACGAACACCGGGGAGCTGTTTTTT.

The chain carries TRBV2 and TRBJ2-7; tentatively, D is TRBD1 (6 bases). Per germline, CDR1 SNHLY and CDR2 FYNNEI. Trimming shortened V by 2 bases and J by 4 bases, and 15 bases separated the two germline ends. The CDR3 covers 15 residues. The CDR3 is CASSERGHFLYEQYF. Here the CDR3 DNA reads TGTGCCAGCAGTGAAAGGGGACACTTCCTATACGAGCAGTACTTC.

This clonotype occurred a few times. CDR3: CASRANTGASGANVLTF. CDR3 in DNA: TGTGCCAGCAGGGCAAACACGGGGGCCTCTGGGGCCAACGTCCTGACTTTC. This chain connects TRBV12-3 or TRBV12-4 to TRBJ2-6; D tentatively fits TRBD1 or TRBD2 (6 bases each). Between the trimmed V and J ends, which lost 6 bases and 0 bases, there was a span of 15 bases. The CDR3 is 17 residues long.

This sequence joins TRBV6-5 and TRBJ2-3, with TRBD2 matching 9 bases. Germline assignment: CDR1 MNHEY and CDR2 SVGAGI. The CDR3 covers 20 residues. Trimming cost V 0 bases and J 0 bases; bases outside gene matches: 13. Here the CDR3 reads CASSYSLPAGGLTSTDTQYF. CDR3 in DNA: TGTGCCAGCAGTTACTCCCTACCAGCGGGGGGACTTACTAGCACAGATACGCAGTATTTT.

The chain combines TRBV20-1 with TRBJ2-7; TRBD1 matches at 9 bases. Per the germline V gene, CDR1 is DFQATT and CDR2 is SNEGSKA (reference sequence). The CDR3 runs to 14 residues. The V segment lost 5 bases and the J segment 4 bases; nucleotides outside the gene matches: 9. The CDR3 region is CSAPRDRDFYEQYF. The CDR3, as DNA: TGCAGTGCTCCCCGGGACAGGGACTTTTACGAGCAGTACTTC.

This clonotype was seen a few times. This chain connects TRBV29-1 to TRBJ2-1; unclear D gene. V shed 7 bases and J shed 4 bases, with 8 bases lying between them. CDR1 is SQVTM, CDR2 ANQGSEA, per germline. The CDR3 has 11 residues. CDR3 nucleotide sequence: TGCAGCGGGACGGGTTACAATGAGCAGTTCTTC. Protein product: CSGTGYNEQFF.

This clonotype has only a few counts. J is TRBJ1-1 and V is TRBV7-2, with a weak D call TRBD1 (5 bases). The CDR3 covers 17 residues. V was cut by 2 bases and J by 4 bases, with 20 bases left in between. Germline V gene data show CDR1 as SGHTA and CDR2 as FQGNSA. The CDR3 spells CASSLPGPAPGGTEAFF. Here the CDR3 DNA reads TGTGCCAGCAGCTTACCAGGACCCGCCCCGGGGGGCACTGAAGCTTTCTTT.

This clonotype was counted between two and nine times. The chain uses TRBV11-2 and TRBJ2-1, with 7 nucleotides matching TRBD2. This CDR3 region has 16 residues. V was pared by 1 base and J by 4 bases, with 7 bases of the junction left unmatched. CDR1 and CDR2 from the germline V gene are SGHAT and FQNNGV. CDR3 coding DNA: TGTGCCAGCAGCTTAGTAACGCGGGAGAGATACAATGAGCAGTTCTTC. Translating gives CASSLVTRERYNEQFF.

The V gene is TRBV20-1, the J gene TRBJ2-4; possible D gene TRBD1, 5 bases. Germline V gives CDR1 DFQATT, CDR2 SNEGSKA (reference sequence). There are 15 residues in the CDR3. V dropped 3 bases and J dropped 2 bases, with 14 bases sitting between them. CDR3 DNA: TGCAGTGCTAGCCTACCGACAGACCCCAAAAACATTCAGTACTTC. This translates into CSASLPTDPKNIQYF.

This clonotype was found many times. The chain recombines TRBV7-9 with TRBJ1-5; 10 bases map to TRBD1. Germline CDR1 and CDR2: SEHNR and FQNEAQ (reference sequence). V shed 5 bases and J 3 bases; nucleotides not matched to a gene: 7. CDR3 length: 16 amino acids. CDR3 bases: TGTGCCAGCAGCCTTACAGGGACAGGGGACAATCAGCCCCAGCATTTT. It specifies CASSLTGTGDNQPQHF.

This clonotype was detected ten times or more. This chain links TRBV12-3 or TRBV12-4 with TRBJ2-2, with unresolved D. The V end was cut by 3 bases, the J end by 5 bases, with 4 bases between. This CDR3 region has 12 residues. The CDR3 sequence: CASSLKTGELFF. The CDR3 region has the DNA TGTGCCAGCAGTTTGAAGACCGGGGAGCTGTTTTTT.

CDR3 sequence (DNA): TGTGCCATCAGTGAACAGGGGGGGACCACTGAAGCTTTCTTT. Translating gives CAISEQGGTTEAFF. The rearrangement links TRBV10-3 to TRBJ1-1; 8 positions match TRBD1. CDR1 is ENHRY and CDR2 is SYGVKD in the germline V gene. Unmatched junction bases numbered 4, after V lost 3 bases and J lost 4 bases. The CDR3 totals 14 residues.

The CDR3 loop reads CSDPEETPKAYGYTF. In DNA form, the CDR3 reads TGCAGCGACCCTGAGGAAACGCCCAAAGCCTATGGCTACACCTTC. This chain links TRBV29-1 with TRBJ1-2; D not resolved. The CDR3 runs to 15 residues. Germline CDR1 SQVTM, CDR2 ANQGSEA. V gave up 7 bases and J gave up 4 bases, with 22 bases separating them. Drawing the rest from reference TRBV29-1 and TRBJ1-2, the complete variable domain is SAVISQKPSRDICQRGTSLTIQCQVDSQVTMMFWYRQQPGQSLTLIATANQGSEATYESGFVIDKFPISRPNLTFSTLTVSNMSPEDSSIYLCSDPEETPKAYGYTFGSGTRLTVV.